One and the same sample provided the 17 T cell receptor beta chains below, sequenced in a study of cytomegalovirus exposure and HLA in healthy donors (dated by TCRdb to about 2017). Receptor libraries were prepared by the immunoSEQ multiplex PCR assay. TCRdb re-hosts the immuneACCESS table, in-frame sequences only. Its copies lack some clones; in the studies checked, an unresolved V gene accounts for under half of them, and the cause for the rest is not known. The sample table holds 150,000 to 160,000 clones, of which less than 90% were seen once. Jointly, the top ten make up around 24% of the sample. Sequenced material: PBMCs. These receptors all stem from a man younger than 35 in good health and CMV-seropositive.

The chain links TRBV7-3 to TRBJ2-2; unclear D gene. The length of the CDR3 is 13 residues. The V end was cut by 2 bases, the J end by 6 bases, with 7 bases between. CDR1 and CDR2 from the germline V gene are SGHTA and FQGTGA. The CDR3 DNA reads as TGTGCCAGCAGCTTAGGTGCGGCCGGGGAGCTGTTTTTT. This codes for CASSLGAAGELFF.

With respect to this clone: A junction end diverges from the germline sequence, so it may reflect a read error. V and J are TRBV20-1 and TRBJ1-1; D possibly corresponds to TRBD1 (6 bases). The CDR3 is made up of 10 amino acids. Germline V lookup: CDR1 DFQATT, CDR2 SNEGSKA (reference sequence). The CDR3 spells CSARSTRTVF. CDR3 in DNA: TGCAGTGCTAGAAGTACCCGGACAGTCTTT.

This clone was seen a few times. The rearrangement uses TRBV20-1 and TRBJ1-2, with a possible D match to TRBD1 (6 bases). The CDR3 contains 11 residues. V lost 2 bases, J lost 8 bases, and 9 bases lay in between. Germline CDR1 and CDR2: DFQATT and SNEGSKA (reference sequence). The CDR3 nucleotides read TGCAGTGCTAGACAGGGGAGAGGCTACACCTTC. Translation: CSARQGRGYTF.

The chain is built from TRBV10-2 and TRBJ2-2; D possibly corresponds to TRBD1 (6 bases). Germline CDR1 and CDR2: WSHSY and SAAADI. CDR3 length: 14 residues. Trimming shortened V by 4 bases and J by 1 base, and 7 bases separated the two germline ends. This CDR3 reads CASSVTGNTGELFF. The CDR3, as DNA: TGCGCCAGCAGTGTGACAGGGAACACCGGGGAGCTGTTTTTT.

This clone was seen only once. The genes are TRBV9 and TRBJ2-1, with 9 bases lining up with TRBD2. CDR3 size: 16 residues. Germline trimming cut 2 bases from V and 6 bases from J; bases unmatched to any gene: 9. Looked up from germline, CDR1 is SGDLS and CDR2 is YYNGEE. The CDR3 region is CASSVVAGALGNEQFF. The CDR3, as DNA: TGTGCCAGCAGCGTCGTAGCGGGAGCTCTCGGCAATGAGCAGTTCTTC.

This CDR3 reads CASSSERDTQYF. For the CDR3, the DNA is TGTGCCAGCAGCTCTGAGCGGGATACGCAGTATTTT. This chain connects TRBV7-9 to TRBJ2-3; perhaps TRBD2 as D (5 bases). V was cut by 4 bases and J by 6 bases, with 8 bases left in between. CDR1 SEHNR and CDR2 FQNEAQ come from the germline V gene (reference sequence). The CDR3 has 12 amino acids. The whole variable domain, filled in from reference TRBV7-9 and TRBJ2-3, reads DTGVSQNPRHKITKRGQNVTFRCDPISEHNRLYWYRQTLGQGPEFLTYFQNEAQLEKSRLLSDRFSAERPKGSFSTLEIQRTEQGDSAMYLCASSSERDTQYFGPGTRLTVL.

This clone was found once. The chain employs TRBV7-9 and TRBJ2-5, with 10 positions matching TRBD1. Unmatched junction bases numbered 2, after V lost 5 bases and J lost 2 bases. CDR1 and CDR2 (germline): SEHNR, FQNEAQ (reference sequence). This CDR3 spans 14 amino acids. CDR3 in DNA: TGTGCCAGCAGCCCGGACAGGGGGCAAGAGACCCAGTACTTC. Protein sequence: CASSPDRGQETQYF. Full variable domain (outside the CDR3, taken from reference TRBV7-9 and TRBJ2-5): DTGVSQNPRHKITKRGQNVTFRCDPISEHNRLYWYRQTLGQGPEFLTYFQNEAQLEKSRLLSDRFSAERPKGSFSTLEIQRTEQGDSAMYLCASSPDRGQETQYFGPGTRLLVL.

The rearrangement joins TRBV9 to TRBJ2-1, with TRBD2 matching over 8 bases. The germline V gene encodes CDR1 SGDLS and CDR2 YYNGEE. The CDR3 has 16 amino acids. Trimming at V came to 8 bases and at J to 4 bases, leaving 14 bases not matched to a gene. The DNA of the CDR3 is TGTGCCAGTTCTCGGGGGGACGCGGGAGGATACAATGAGCAGTTCTTC. Its protein product is CASSRGDAGGYNEQFF.

J is TRBJ1-6 and V is TRBV5-4; maybe TRBD1 (5 bases). Trimming cost V 4 bases and J 5 bases, with 13 bases left between them. Germline loops: CDR1 SGHNT, CDR2 YYREEE (reference sequence). CDR3 size: 15 residues. CDR3 sequence: CASSRTSYDNSPLHF. As DNA, the CDR3 is TGTGCCAGCAGCCGGACAAGTTACGATAATTCACCCCTCCACTTT.

V usage is TRBV7-2 and J usage is TRBJ1-5; 7 bases line up with TRBD1. CDR3 size: 15 residues. Germline values: CDR1 SGHTA, CDR2 FQGNSA. Trimming cost V 6 bases and J 3 bases; bases outside gene matches: 8. CDR3 DNA: TGTGCCAGCAGTCCCGGGGACAGCCCCAATCAGCCCCAGCATTTT. Translated, it gives CASSPGDSPNQPQHF.

This clone was recorded once. The chain has TRBV6-5 and TRBJ1-1; 7 bases map to TRBD1. V was clipped by 3 bases and J by 3 bases; unmatched bases: 7. The CDR3 is made up of 15 amino acids. The V gene's germline CDR1 is MNHEY and CDR2 SVGAGI. In DNA, the CDR3 is TGTGCCAGCAGTTATTACAGGGGCGCGGACACTGAAGCTTTCTTT. Its protein is CASSYYRGADTEAFF.

V is TRBV6-6 and J is TRBJ2-7, with a possible D match to TRBD2 (6 bases). Trimming took 0 bases from V and 3 from J, leaving 12 bases between them. The CDR3 runs to 15 residues. CDR1 and CDR2 from the germline V gene are MNHNY and SVGAGI (reference sequence). The CDR3, as DNA: TGTGCCAGCAGTTACTCGGTTAGCGGTCTCTACGAGCAGTACTTC. Translation gives CASSYSVSGLYEQYF.

The chain couples TRBV18 to TRBJ2-2; weak D call: TRBD2 (5 bases). This CDR3 is built from 16 residues. Looked up from germline, CDR1 is KGHSH and CDR2 is LQKENI. V was clipped by 6 bases and J by 0 bases, with 14 bases between them. Here the CDR3 DNA reads TGTGCCAGCTCGCTCCCTCTAGCAGCGAACACCGGGGAGCTGTTTTTT. Translation gives CASSLPLAANTGELFF. Full variable domain (outside the CDR3, taken from reference TRBV18 and TRBJ2-2): NAGVMQNPRHLVRRRGQEARLRCSPMKGHSHVYWYRQLPEEGLKFMVYLQKENIIDESGMPKERFSAEFPKEGPSILRIQQVVRGDSAAYFCASSLPLAANTGELFFGEGSRLTVL.

The gene calls are TRBV7-6 and TRBJ2-3; no reliable D call. The CDR3 spans 12 residues. V was cut by 4 bases and J by 6 bases, with 8 bases left in between. From germline, CDR1 is SGHVS and CDR2 FNYEAQ. CDR3 amino acids: CASSSQMDTQYF. The DNA of the CDR3 is TGTGCCAGCAGCTCACAGATGGATACGCAGTATTTT.

V gene TRBV4-3 combines with J gene TRBJ1-2, with TRBD1 identical over 7 bases. Trimming cost V 0 bases and J 3 bases; bases outside gene matches: 7. The CDR3 length is 16 residues. CDR1 is LGHNA and CDR2 is YSLEER in the germline V gene. CDR3 residues: CASSQDSEGAYYGYTF. Here the CDR3 DNA reads TGCGCCAGCAGCCAAGATTCGGAGGGGGCATACTATGGCTACACCTTC.

The V gene is TRBV11-3, the J gene TRBJ2-3, with D perhaps matching TRBD2 (6 bases). Trimming stripped 4 bases from V and 7 bases from J, with 15 bases between. CDR1 and CDR2 from the germline V gene are SGHNT and YENEEA. This CDR3 comprises 14 residues. The CDR3 spells CASSSLRGENTQYF. The CDR3 region has the DNA TGTGCCAGCAGCTCACTACGCGGGGAGAATACGCAGTATTTT.

The chain carries TRBV4-3 and TRBJ2-5; D is possibly TRBD2 (6 bases). Trimming took 4 bases from V and 9 from J, leaving 12 bases between them. Germline-derived CDR1 and CDR2 are LGHNA and YSLEER. The CDR3 covers 12 residues. The CDR3 region is CASSPGGVAQYF. CDR3 sequence (DNA): TGCGCCAGCAGCCCCGGAGGGGTGGCCCAGTACTTC.